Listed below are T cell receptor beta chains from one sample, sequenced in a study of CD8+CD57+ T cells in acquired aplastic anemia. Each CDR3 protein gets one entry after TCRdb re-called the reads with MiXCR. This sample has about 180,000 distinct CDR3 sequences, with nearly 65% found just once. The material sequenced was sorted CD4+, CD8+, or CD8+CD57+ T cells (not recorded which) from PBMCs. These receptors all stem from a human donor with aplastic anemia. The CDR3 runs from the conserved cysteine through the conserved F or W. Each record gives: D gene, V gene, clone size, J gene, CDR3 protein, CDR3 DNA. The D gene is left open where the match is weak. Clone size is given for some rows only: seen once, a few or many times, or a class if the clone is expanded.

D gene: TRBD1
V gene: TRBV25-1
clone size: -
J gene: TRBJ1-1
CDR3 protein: CASSVYGTGGSTEAFF
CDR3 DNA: TGTGCCAGCAGTGTTTACGGGACAGGGGGCTCTACTGAAGCTTTCTTT

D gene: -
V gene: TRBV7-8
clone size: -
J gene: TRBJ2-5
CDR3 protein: CASSARPGPQETQYF
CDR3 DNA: TGTGCCAGCAGCGCACGCCCTGGGCCACAAGAGACCCAGTACTTC

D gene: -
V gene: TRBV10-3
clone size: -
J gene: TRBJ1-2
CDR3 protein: CAISDEAANYGYTF
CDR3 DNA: TGTGCCATCAGTGACGAGGCAGCTAACTATGGCTACACCTTC

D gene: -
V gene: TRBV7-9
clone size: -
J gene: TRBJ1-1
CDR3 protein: CASSSQSGGNTEAFF
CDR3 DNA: TGTGCCAGCAGCTCCCAGTCTGGAGGGAACACTGAAGCTTTCTTT

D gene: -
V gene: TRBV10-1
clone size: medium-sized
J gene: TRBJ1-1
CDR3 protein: CASSEERGWNTEAFF
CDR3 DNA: TGCGCCAGCAGTGAGGAAAGAGGTTGGAACACTGAAGCTTTCTTT

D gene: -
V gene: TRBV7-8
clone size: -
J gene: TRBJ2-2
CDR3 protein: CASSRIANTGELFF
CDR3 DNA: TGTGCCAGCAGCCGGATTGCGAACACCGGGGAGCTGTTTTTT

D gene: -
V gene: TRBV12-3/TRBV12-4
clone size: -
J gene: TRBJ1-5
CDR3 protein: CASSLGHWEPQHF
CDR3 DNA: TGTGCCAGCAGTTTAGGCCACTGGGAGCCCCAGCATTTT

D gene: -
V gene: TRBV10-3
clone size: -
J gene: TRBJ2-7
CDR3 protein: CAISESPTTYEQYF
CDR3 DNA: TGTGCCATCAGTGAATCACCGACCACTTACGAGCAGTACTTC

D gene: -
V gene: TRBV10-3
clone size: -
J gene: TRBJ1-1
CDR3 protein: CAISERQGGNTEAFF
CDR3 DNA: TGTGCCATCAGTGAGCGACAAGGAGGGAACACTGAAGCTTTCTTT

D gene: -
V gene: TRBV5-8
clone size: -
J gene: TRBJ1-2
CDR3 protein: CASSPRAGAVYTF
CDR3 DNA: TGTGCCAGCAGTCCTCGGGCAGGGGCTGTCTACACCTTC

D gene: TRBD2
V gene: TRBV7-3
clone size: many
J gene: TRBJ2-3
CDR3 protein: CASSLRLAVTDTQYF
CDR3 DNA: TGTGCCAGCAGCTTACGACTAGCAGTGACAGATACGCAGTATTTT

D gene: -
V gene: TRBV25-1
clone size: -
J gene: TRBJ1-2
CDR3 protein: CASSEGVTGIYGYTF
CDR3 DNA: TGTGCCAGCAGTGAAGGTGTAACGGGCATCTATGGCTACACCTTC

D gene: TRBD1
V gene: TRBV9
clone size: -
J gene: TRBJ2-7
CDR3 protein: CASSSRQGYEQYF
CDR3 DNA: TGTGCCAGCAGCTCTAGACAGGGTTACGAGCAGTACTTC

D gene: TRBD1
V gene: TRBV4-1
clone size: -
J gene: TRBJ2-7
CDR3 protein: CASSRPGTGAYEQYF
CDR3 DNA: TGCGCCAGCAGCCGACCCGGGACAGGCGCCTACGAGCAGTACTTC

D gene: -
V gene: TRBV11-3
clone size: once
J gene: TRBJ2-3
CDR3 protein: CASSPAPDTQYF
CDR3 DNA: TGCGCCAGCAGCCCAGCCCCAGATACGCAGTATTTT

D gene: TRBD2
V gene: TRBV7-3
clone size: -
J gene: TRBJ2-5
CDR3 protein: CASSEKTSGEETQYF
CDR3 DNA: TGTGCCAGCAGCGAAAAGACTAGCGGGGAAGAGACCCAGTACTTC

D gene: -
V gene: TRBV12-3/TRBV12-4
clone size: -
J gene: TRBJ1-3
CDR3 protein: CASSLVPTGASGNTIYF
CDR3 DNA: TGTGCCAGCAGTTTAGTCCCGACAGGAGCCTCTGGAAACACCATATATTTT

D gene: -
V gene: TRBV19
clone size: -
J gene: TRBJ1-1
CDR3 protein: CASSIQGMNTEAFF
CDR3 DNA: TGTGCCAGTAGTATCCAAGGGATGAACACTGAAGCTTTCTTT

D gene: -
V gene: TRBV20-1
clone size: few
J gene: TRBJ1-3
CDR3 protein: CSSRVTAGNTIYF
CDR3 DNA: TGCAGTTCCAGGGTAACGGCTGGAAACACCATATATTTT

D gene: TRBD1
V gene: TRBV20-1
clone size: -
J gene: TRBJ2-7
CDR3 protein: CSAGDRSYEQYF
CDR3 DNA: TGCAGTGCTGGGGACAGGTCCTACGAGCAGTACTTC

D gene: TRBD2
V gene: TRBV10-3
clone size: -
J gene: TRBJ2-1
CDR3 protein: CAISGSSGGGASNEQFF
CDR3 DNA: TGTGCCATCAGTGGCTCGTCAGGCGGGGGGGCGTCGAATGAGCAGTTCTTC

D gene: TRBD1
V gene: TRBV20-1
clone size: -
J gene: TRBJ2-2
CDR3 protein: CSAGQGDFGELFF
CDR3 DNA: TGCAGTGCGGGACAGGGTGATTTCGGGGAGCTGTTTTTT

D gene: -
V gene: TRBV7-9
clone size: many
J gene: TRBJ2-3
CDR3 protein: CASSYIEDTQYF
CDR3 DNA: TGTGCCAGCAGCTATATAGAGGATACGCAGTATTTT

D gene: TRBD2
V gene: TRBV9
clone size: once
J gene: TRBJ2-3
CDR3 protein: CASSPLAGPPSTDTQYF
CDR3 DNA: TGTGCCAGCAGTCCACTAGCGGGACCCCCTAGCACAGATACGCAGTATTTT

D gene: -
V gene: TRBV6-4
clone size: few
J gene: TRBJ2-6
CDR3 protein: CASSVRSGANVLTF
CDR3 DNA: TGTGCCAGCAGTGTACGCTCTGGGGCCAACGTCCTGACTTTC

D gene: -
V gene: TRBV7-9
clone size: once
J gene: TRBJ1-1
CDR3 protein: CASSGGLRATEAFF
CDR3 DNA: TGCGCCAGCAGCGGAGGTCTCAGGGCCACTGAAGCTTTCTTT

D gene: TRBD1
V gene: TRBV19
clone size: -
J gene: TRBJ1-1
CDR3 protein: CASSSLRYRGPNTEAFF
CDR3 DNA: TGTGCCAGTAGTAGCCTACGTTACAGGGGGCCGAACACTGAAGCTTTCTTT

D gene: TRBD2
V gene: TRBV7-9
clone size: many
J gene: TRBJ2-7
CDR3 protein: CASSSGLDGEQYF
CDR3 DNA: TGTGCCAGCAGCTCGGGACTAGATGGCGAGCAGTACTTC

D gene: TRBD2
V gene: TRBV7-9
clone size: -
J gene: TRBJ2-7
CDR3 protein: CASSHVSGTVSYEQYF
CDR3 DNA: TGTGCCAGCAGCCACGTTAGCGGGACGGTATCCTACGAGCAGTACTTC

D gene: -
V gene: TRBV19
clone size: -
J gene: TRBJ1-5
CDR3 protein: CASNDRWGGNQPQHF
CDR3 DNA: TGTGCCAGTAATGACCGGTGGGGAGGCAATCAGCCCCAGCATTTT

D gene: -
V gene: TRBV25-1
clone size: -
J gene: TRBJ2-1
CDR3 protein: CASSEYSVRGLYNEQFF
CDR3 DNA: TGTGCCAGCAGTGAATACTCAGTCCGAGGGTTATACAATGAGCAGTTCTTC